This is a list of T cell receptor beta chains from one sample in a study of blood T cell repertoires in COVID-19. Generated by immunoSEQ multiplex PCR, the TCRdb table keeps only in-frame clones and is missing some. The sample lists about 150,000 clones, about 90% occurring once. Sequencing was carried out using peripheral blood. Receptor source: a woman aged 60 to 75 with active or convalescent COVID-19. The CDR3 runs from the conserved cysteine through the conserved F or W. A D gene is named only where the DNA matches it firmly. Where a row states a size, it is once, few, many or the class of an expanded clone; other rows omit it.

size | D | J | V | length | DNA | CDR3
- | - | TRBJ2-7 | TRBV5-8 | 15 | TGTGCCAGCAGTCAACTTGGACAGATCTCCTACGAGCAGTACTTC | CASSQLGQISYEQYF
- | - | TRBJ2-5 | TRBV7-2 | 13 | TGTGCCAGCAGCTTAGTACGGCAAGAGACCCAGTACTTC | CASSLVRQETQYF
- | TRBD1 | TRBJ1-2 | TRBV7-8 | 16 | TGTGCCAGCAGCTTAGCCTCAGGTAGCAGGGGGTACGGCTACACCTTC | CASSLASGSRGYGYTF
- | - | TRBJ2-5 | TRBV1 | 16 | TGCACCAGCAGCCCGGGACTAGCGGGAGAAAAAGAGACCCAGTACTTC | CTSSPGLAGEKETQYF
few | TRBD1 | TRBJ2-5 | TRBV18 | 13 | TGTGCCAGCTCAGCGACAGGGATGGAGACCCAGTACTTC | CASSATGMETQYF
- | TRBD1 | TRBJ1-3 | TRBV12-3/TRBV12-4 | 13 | TGTGCCAGCAGACGAGGGACAGGTAACACCATATATTTT | CASRRGTGNTIYF
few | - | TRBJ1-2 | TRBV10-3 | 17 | TGTGCCATCAGTGAGTCGAGGGGAATCAAGGGGGAATTTGGCTACACCTTC | CAISESRGIKGEFGYTF
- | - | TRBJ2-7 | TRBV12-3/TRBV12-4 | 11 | TGTGCCAGCAGTTCAGCCTACGAGCAGTACTTC | CASSSAYEQYF
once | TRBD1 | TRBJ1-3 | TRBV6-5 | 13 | TGTGCCAGCAGGGACAGGCGTGGAAACACCATATATTTT | CASRDRRGNTIYF
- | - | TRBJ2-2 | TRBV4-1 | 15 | TGCGCCAGCAGCCAAATCCCCATGAGTGGCGGGGAGCTGTTTTTT | CASSQIPMSGGELFF
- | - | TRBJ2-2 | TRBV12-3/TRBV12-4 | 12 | TGTGCCAGCAGTTGGAGCACCGGGGAGCTGTTTTTT | CASSWSTGELFF
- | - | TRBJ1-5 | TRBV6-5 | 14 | TGTGCCAGCACGATGGGACAAGGCAATCAGCCCCAGCATTTT | CASTMGQGNQPQHF
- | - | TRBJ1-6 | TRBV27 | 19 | TGTGCCAGCAGTTTAGGGTCGGCGTCGGGGACATTTTTATATTCACCCCTCCACTTT | CASSLGSASGTFLYSPLHF
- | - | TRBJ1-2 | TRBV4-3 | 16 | TGCGCCAGCAGCCTTGGGACATCCCTTTTGGAGTATGGCTACACCTTC | CASSLGTSLLEYGYTF
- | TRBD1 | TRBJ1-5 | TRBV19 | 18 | TGTGCCAGTATCCAGACAGGGCCCGACCGATATAGCAATCAGCCCCAGCATTTT | CASIQTGPDRYSNQPQHF
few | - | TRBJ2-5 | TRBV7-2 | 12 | TGTGCCAGCAGCTTAGCGCGGGAGACCCAGTACTTC | CASSLARETQYF
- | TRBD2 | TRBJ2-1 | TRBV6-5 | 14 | TGTGCCAGTTCTCCTAGCGGGGGATACAATGAGCAGTTCTTC | CASSPSGGYNEQFF
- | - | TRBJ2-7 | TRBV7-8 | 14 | TGTGCCAGCAGCTTAGCGGTTGGACTCTGGGAGCAGTACTTC | CASSLAVGLWEQYF
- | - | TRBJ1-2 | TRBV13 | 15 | TGTGCCAGCAGCATCTACAGGTTAGCTAACTATGGCTACACCTTC | CASSIYRLANYGYTF
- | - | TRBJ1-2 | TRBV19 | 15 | TGTGCCAGTAGTATAAAGACAGGAGACAACTATGGCTACACCTTC | CASSIKTGDNYGYTF
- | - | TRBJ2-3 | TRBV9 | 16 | TGTGCCAGCAGCGTAGTGAGTAACCTGAACACAGATACGCAGTATTTT | CASSVVSNLNTDTQYF
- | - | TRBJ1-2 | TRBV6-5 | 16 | TGTGCCAGCAGTTACACGGACAGCCCCCCAGGCTATGGCTACACCTTC | CASSYTDSPPGYGYTF
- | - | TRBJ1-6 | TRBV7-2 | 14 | TGTGCCAGCAGCCCCCCCGCTAGAAATTCACCCCTCCACTTT | CASSPPARNSPLHF
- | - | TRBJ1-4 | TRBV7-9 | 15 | TGTGCCAGCAGCTTAGGGGGGCAGAGTAATGAAAAACTGTTTTTT | CASSLGGQSNEKLFF
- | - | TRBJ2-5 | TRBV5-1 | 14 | TGCGCCAGCAGCTTGGGAAGGGGCCAAGAGACCCAGTACTTC | CASSLGRGQETQYF
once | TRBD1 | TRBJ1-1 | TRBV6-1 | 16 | TGTGCCAGCAGTGAAGCGCTTCCGGGACAGCACACTGAAGCTTTCTTT | CASSEALPGQHTEAFF
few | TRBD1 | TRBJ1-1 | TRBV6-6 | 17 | TGTGCCAGCAGTCTTCGACAGGGGGCGCTGAGTGGCACTGAAGCTTTCTTT | CASSLRQGALSGTEAFF
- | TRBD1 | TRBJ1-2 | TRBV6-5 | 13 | TGTGCCAGCAGAGGGACAGGCAACTATGGCTACACCTTC | CASRGTGNYGYTF
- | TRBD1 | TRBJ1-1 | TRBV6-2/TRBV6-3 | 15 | TGTGCCAGCAGTTCCCACGGGACAGGGAAGGAGGAAGCTTTCTTT | CASSSHGTGKEEAFF
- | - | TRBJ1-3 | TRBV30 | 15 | TGTGCCTGGAGTTCGAACCAGGGCTCTGGAAACACCATATATTTT | CAWSSNQGSGNTIYF
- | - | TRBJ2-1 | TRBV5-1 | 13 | TGCGCCAGCAGGGCTCTCGACTACAATGAGCAGTTCTTC | CASRALDYNEQFF
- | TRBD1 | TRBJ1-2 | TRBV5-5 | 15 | TGTGCCAGCAGCTTGGAGGGACAGGGAGGCTATGGCTACACCTTC | CASSLEGQGGYGYTF
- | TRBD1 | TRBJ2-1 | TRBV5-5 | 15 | TGTGCCAGCAGCCTACAGGGGCGATCCTACAATGAGCAGTTCTTC | CASSLQGRSYNEQFF
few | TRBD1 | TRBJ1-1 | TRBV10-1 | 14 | TGCGCCAGCAGTCAAGACAGGGGGCGAACTGAAGCTTTCTTT | CASSQDRGRTEAFF
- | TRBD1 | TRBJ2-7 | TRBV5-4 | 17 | TGTGCCAGCAGCTTGGTCCCTCCGGGACAGGGCAACTACGAGCAGTACTTC | CASSLVPPGQGNYEQYF
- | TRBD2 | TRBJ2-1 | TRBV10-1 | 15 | TGCGCCAGCAGTGGATCAAGCGGGGGTTACAATGAGCAGTTCTTC | CASSGSSGGYNEQFF
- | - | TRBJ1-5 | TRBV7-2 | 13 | TGTGCCAGCAGCTTCGGGGGGGAGGGGACCCAGCATTTT | CASSFGGEGTQHF
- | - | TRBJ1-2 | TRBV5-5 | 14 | TGTGCCAGCAGCTCACAGGGTCGGGTGGATGGCTACACCTTC | CASSSQGRVDGYTF
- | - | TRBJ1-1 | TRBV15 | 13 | TGTGCCACCAGCAGAGGGGGGGACACTGAAGCTTTCTTT | CATSRGGDTEAFF
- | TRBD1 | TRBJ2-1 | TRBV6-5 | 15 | TGTGCCAGCAGTTGGGGACAGGGGGTTTACAATGAGCAGTTCTTC | CASSWGQGVYNEQFF
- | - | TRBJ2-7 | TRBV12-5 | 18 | TGTGCTAGTGGTTTGAAGTCGGCCGCGGGGGCCAGCTCCTACGAGCAGTACTTC | CASGLKSAAGASSYEQYF
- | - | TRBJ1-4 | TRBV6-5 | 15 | TGTGCCAGCAGTTTAATATCGACGGGATCTGAAAAACTGTTTTTT | CASSLISTGSEKLFF
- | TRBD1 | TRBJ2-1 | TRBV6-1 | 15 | TGTGCCAGCAGTGATACACAGGGGAGTTTCGATGAGCAGTTCTTC | CASSDTQGSFDEQFF
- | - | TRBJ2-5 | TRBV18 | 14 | TGTGCCAGCTCACCCACACTAGCCGAAGAGACCCAGTACTTC | CASSPTLAEETQYF
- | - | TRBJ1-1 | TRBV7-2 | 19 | TGTGCCAGCAGCTATCCCCTTAAGGACCTTTCACTAGGGAACACTGAAGCTTTCTTT | CASSYPLKDLSLGNTEAFF
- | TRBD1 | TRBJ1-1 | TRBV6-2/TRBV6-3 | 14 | TGTGCCAGCAGCCAACCGGGACAGGGGTTTGAAGCTTTCTTT | CASSQPGQGFEAFF
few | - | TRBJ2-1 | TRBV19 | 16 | TGTGCCAGTAGTACCAACACCCGAACCAACTACAATGAGCAGTTCTTC | CASSTNTRTNYNEQFF
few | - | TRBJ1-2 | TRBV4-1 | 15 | TGCGCCAGCAGCCAAACAGGGTCAGGGGACTATGGCTACACCTTC | CASSQTGSGDYGYTF
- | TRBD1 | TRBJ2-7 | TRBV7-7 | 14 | TGTGCTAGCAGCTTGGGACAGGGGGTGGACGAGCAGTACTTC | CASSLGQGVDEQYF
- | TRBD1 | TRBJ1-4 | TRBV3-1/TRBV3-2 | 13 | TGTGCCAGCAGCCCGACAGGGGTGGTAAAACTGTTTTTT | CASSPTGVVKLFF
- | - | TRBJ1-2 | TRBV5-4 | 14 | TGTGCCAGCAGCTTGGGCCGGGAGGACTATGGCTACACCTTC | CASSLGREDYGYTF
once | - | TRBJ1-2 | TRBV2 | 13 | TGTGCCAGCAGTTTCAGATCTAACTATGGCTACACCTTC | CASSFRSNYGYTF
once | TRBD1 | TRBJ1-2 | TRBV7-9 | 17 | TGTGCCAGCAGCTTGTTGGGAATCGGACAGGGGCTTAACGGCTACACCTTC | CASSLLGIGQGLNGYTF
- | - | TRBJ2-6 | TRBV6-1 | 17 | TGTGCCAGCAGTGTCGGACACACGAGCTCTGGGGCCAACGTCCTGACTTTC | CASSVGHTSSGANVLTF
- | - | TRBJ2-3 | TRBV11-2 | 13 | TGTGCCAGCAGACAGGCAAGCACAGATACGCAGTATTTT | CASRQASTDTQYF
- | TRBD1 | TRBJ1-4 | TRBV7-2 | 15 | TGTGCCAGCACCCAGACGGGACAGGGCAATGAAAAACTGTTTTTT | CASTQTGQGNEKLFF
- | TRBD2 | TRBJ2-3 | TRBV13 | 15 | TGTGCCAGCAGCCCAAAAGCGGGGGGGGCAGATACGCAGTATTTT | CASSPKAGGADTQYF
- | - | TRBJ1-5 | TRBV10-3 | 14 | TGTGCCAGTTCACAGGGTGGTCACAATCAGCCCCAGCATTTT | CASSQGGHNQPQHF
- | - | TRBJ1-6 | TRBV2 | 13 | TGTGCCAGCAGAACTGAAAATAATTCACCCCTCCACTTT | CASRTENNSPLHF
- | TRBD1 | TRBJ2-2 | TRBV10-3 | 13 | TGTGCCTCTCGACAGGGGTCCACCGGGGAGCTGTTTTTT | CASRQGSTGELFF